Below, 2 T cell receptor beta chains from the same sample are listed, as sequenced in a study of T cells after yellow fever vaccination. TCRdb analysed the 5' RACE reads with MiXCR anew, one entry per CDR3 protein. Among over 250,000 distinct CDR3 sequences listed, over 4% were seen once. The specimen was PBMCs, collected 5 days after the yellow fever booster vaccination. The receptors shown here come from a man aged 18 to 30 who received the YFV17D yellow fever vaccine.

This clonotype has ten or more counts. The V gene is TRBV11-3, the J gene TRBJ2-2; D gene ambiguous. CDR1 is SGHNT, CDR2 YENEEA, per germline. With 2 bases removed from V and 6 bases from J, the gap between germline ends came to 7 bases. The CDR3 has 13 amino acids. CDR3 residues: CASSLQWAGELFF. The DNA for the CDR3 is TGTGCCAGCAGCTTACAATGGGCCGGGGAGCTGTTTTTT.

The rearrangement links TRBV29-1 to TRBJ2-3; perhaps D is TRBD1 or TRBD2 (5 bases each). The V end lost 4 bases, the J end lost 3 bases, and 17 bases lay between the germline ends. Looked up from germline, CDR1 is SQVTM and CDR2 is ANQGSEA. The CDR3 is 15 residues long. The CDR3 region is CSVGGTPGRTDTQYF. DNA for the CDR3: TGCAGCGTTGGTGGGACGCCCGGAAGGACAGATACGCAGTATTTT.